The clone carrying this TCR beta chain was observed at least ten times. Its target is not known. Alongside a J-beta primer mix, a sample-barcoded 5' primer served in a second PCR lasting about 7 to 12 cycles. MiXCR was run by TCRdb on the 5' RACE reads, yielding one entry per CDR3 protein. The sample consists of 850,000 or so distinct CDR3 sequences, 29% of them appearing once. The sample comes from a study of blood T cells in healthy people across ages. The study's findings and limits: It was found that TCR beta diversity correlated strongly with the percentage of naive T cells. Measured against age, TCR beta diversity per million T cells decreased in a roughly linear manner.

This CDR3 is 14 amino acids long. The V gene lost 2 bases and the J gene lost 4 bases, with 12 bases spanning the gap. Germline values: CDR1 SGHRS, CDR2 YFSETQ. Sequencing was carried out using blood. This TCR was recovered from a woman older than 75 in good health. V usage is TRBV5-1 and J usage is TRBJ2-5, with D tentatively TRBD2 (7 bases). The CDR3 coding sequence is TGCGCCAGCAGCTTTTGGCGGGGGCGAGAGACCCAGTACTTC. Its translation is CASSFWRGRETQYF.